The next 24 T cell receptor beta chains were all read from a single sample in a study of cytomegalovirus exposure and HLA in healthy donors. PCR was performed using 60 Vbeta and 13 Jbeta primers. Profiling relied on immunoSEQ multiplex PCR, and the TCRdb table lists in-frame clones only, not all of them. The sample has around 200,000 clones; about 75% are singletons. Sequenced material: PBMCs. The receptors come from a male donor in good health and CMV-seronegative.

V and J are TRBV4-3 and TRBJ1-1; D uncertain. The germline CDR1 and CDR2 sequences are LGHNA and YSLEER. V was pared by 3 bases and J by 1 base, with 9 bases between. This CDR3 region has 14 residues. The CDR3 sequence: CASSHGTANTEAFF. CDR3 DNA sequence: TGCGCCAGCAGCCACGGAACAGCGAACACTGAAGCTTTCTTT.

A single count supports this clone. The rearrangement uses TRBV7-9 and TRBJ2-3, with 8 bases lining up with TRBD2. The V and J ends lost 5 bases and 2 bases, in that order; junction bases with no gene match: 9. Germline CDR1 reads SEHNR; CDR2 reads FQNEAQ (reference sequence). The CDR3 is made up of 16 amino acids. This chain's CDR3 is CASSPPGLADTDTQYF. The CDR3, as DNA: TGTGCCAGCAGCCCCCCAGGACTAGCAGACACAGATACGCAGTATTTT.

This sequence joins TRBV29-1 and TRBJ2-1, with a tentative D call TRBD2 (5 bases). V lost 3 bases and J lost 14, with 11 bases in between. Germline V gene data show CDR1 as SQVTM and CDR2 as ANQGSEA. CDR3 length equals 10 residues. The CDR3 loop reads CSVDSGIKFF. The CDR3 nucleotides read TGCAGCGTTGATTCGGGGATTAAGTTCTTC.

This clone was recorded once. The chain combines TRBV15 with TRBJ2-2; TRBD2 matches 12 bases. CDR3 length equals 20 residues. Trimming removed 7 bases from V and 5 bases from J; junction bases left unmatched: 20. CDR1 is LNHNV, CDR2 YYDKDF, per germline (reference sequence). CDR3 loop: CATTPGGLAGGQLGTGELFF. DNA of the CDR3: TGTGCCACCACCCCGGGGGGCCTAGCGGGGGGGCAGTTAGGGACCGGGGAGCTGTTTTTT.

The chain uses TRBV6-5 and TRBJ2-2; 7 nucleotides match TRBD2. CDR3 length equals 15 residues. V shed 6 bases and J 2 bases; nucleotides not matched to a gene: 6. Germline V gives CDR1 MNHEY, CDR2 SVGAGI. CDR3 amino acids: CASSLLAVNTGELFF. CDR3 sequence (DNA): TGTGCCAGCAGCCTCCTAGCGGTCAACACCGGGGAGCTGTTTTTT.

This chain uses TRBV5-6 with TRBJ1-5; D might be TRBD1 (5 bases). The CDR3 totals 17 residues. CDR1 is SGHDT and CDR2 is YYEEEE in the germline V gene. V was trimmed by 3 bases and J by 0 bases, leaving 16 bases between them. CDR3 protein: CASSSQWHRYSNQPQHF. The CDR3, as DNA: TGTGCCAGCAGCTCCCAATGGCACAGGTATAGCAATCAGCCCCAGCATTTT.

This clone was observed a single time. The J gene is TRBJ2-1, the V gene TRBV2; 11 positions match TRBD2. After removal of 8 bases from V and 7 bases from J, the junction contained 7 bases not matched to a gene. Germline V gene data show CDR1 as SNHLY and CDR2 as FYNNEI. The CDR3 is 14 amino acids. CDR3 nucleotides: TGTGCCAGCGGGGCCAGGACTAGCGGGAATGAGCAGTTCTTC. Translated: CASGARTSGNEQFF. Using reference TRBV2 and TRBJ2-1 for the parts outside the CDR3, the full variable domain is EPEVTQTPSHQVTQMGQEVILRCVPISNHLYFYWYRQILGQKVEFLVSFYNNEISEKSEIFDDQFSVERPDGSNFTLKIRSTKLEDSAMYFCASGARTSGNEQFFGPGTRLTVL.

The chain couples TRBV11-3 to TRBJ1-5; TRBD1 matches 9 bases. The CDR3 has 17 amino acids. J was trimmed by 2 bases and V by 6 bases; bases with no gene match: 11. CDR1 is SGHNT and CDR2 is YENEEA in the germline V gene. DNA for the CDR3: TGTGCCAGCAGTCCGGTATTAGGGACAGGGCGCAATCAGCCCCAGCATTTT. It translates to CASSPVLGTGRNQPQHF.

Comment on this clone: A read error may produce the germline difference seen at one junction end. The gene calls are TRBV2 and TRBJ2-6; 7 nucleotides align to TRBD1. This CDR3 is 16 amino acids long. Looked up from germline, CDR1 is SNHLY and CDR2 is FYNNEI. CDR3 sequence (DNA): TGTGCCAGCAGAGGGGGCGAGGGAACTGGGGCCAACGCCCTGACTTTC. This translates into CASRGGEGTGANALTF. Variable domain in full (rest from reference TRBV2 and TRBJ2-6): EPEVTQTPSHQVTQMGQEVILRCVPISNHLYFYWYRQILGQKVEFLVSFYNNEISEKSEIFDDQFSVERPDGSNFTLKIRSTKLEDSAMYFCASRGGEGTGANALTFGAGSRLTVL.

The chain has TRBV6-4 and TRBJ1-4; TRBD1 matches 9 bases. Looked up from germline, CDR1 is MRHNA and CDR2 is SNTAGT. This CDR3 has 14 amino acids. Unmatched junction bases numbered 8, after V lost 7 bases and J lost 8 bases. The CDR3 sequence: CASTPDRGREKLFF. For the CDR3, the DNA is TGTGCCAGCACCCCGGACAGGGGAAGAGAAAAACTGTTTTTT.

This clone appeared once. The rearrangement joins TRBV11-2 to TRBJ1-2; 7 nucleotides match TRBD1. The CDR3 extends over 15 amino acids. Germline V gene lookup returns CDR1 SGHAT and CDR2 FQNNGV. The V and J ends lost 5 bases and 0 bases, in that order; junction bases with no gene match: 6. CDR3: CASSPGTVTNYGYTF. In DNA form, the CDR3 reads TGTGCCAGCAGCCCCGGGACAGTTACTAACTATGGCTACACCTTC.

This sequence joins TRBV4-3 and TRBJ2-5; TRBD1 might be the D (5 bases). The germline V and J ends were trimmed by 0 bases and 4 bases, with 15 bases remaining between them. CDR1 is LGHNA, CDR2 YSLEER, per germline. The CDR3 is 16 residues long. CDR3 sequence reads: CASSQDFQGTGETQYF. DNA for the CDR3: TGCGCCAGCAGCCAAGACTTCCAGGGAACGGGAGAGACCCAGTACTTC.

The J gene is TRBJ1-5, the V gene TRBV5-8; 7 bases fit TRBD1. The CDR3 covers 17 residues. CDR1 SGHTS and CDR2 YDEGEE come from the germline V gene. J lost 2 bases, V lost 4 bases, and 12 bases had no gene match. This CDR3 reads CASSPGLGGIGNQPQHF. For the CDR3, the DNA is TGTGCCAGCAGCCCGGGTCTAGGGGGCATCGGCAATCAGCCCCAGCATTTT.

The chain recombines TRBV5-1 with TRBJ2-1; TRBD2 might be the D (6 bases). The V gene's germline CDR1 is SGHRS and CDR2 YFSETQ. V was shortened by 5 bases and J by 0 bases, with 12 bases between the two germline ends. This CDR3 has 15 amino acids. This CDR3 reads CASSEGRSSYNEQFF. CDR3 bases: TGCGCCAGCAGTGAGGGGAGGAGCTCCTACAATGAGCAGTTCTTC.

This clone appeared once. CDR3 coding DNA: TGTGCCAGCAGCGCAGGAGCTAGCGGGGGGTACACCGGGGAGCTGTTTTTT. Encoded protein: CASSAGASGGYTGELFF. V is TRBV9 and J is TRBJ2-2; 11 nucleotides line up with TRBD2. Germline-derived CDR1 and CDR2 are SGDLS and YYNGEE. The CDR3 covers 17 residues. Trimming removed 3 bases from V and 3 bases from J; junction bases left unmatched: 7.

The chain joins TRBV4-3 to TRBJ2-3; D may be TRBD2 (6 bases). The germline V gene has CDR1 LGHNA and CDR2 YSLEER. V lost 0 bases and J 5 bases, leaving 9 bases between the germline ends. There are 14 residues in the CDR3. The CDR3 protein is CASSQEKGGDTQYF. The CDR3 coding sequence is TGCGCCAGCAGCCAAGAAAAGGGAGGAGATACGCAGTATTTT.

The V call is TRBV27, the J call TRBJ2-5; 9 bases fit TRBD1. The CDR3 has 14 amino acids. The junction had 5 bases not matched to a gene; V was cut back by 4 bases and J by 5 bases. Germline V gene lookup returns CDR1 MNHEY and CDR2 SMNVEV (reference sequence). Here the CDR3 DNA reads TGTGCCAGCAGTTCGCACAGGGGGCGCGAGACCCAGTACTTC. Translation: CASSSHRGRETQYF.

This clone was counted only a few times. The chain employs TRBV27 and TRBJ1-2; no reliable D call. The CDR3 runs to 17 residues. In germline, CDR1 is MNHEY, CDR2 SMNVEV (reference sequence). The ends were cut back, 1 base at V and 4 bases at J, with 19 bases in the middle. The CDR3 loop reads CASSLYPTGWDLYGYTF. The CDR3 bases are TGTGCCAGCAGTTTATACCCCACGGGGTGGGATCTCTATGGCTACACCTTC.

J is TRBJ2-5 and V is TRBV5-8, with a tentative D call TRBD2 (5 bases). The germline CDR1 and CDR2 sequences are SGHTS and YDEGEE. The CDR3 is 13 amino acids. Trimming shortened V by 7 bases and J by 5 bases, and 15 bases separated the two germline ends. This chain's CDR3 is CASAGQLWETQYF. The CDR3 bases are TGTGCCAGCGCGGGTCAGCTTTGGGAGACCCAGTACTTC. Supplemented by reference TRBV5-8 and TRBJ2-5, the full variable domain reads EAGVTQSPTHLIKTRGQQATLRCSPISGHTSVYWYQQALGLGLQFLLWYDEGEERNRGNFPPRFSGRQFPNYSSELNVNALELEDSALYLCASAGQLWETQYFGPGTRLLVL.

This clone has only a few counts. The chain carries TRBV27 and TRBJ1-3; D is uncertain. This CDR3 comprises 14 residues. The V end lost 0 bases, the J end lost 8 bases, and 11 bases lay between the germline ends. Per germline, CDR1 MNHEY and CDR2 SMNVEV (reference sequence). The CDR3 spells CASSLSLMGHTIYF. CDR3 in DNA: TGTGCCAGCAGTTTATCCTTGATGGGCCACACCATATATTTT.

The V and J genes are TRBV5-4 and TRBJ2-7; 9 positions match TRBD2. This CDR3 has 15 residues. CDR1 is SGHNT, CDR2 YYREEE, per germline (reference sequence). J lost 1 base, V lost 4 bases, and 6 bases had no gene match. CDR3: CASSTSGGLSYEQYF. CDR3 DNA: TGTGCCAGCAGCACAAGCGGGGGGCTTTCCTACGAGCAGTACTTC.

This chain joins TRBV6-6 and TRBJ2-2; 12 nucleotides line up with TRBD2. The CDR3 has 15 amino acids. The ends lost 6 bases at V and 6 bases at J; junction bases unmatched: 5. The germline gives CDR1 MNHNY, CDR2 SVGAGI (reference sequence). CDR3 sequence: CASSPSGRASGELFF. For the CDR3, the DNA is TGTGCCAGCAGCCCTAGCGGGAGGGCCTCCGGGGAGCTGTTTTTT.

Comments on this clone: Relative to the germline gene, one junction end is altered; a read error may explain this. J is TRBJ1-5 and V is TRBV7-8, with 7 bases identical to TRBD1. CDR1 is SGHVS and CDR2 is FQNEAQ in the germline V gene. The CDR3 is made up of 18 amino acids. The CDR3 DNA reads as TGTGCCAGCAGCCTAGCTCCGGGACAGAGCTTTAGCAATCAGCCCCAGCATTTT. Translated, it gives CASSLAPGQSFSNQPQHF.

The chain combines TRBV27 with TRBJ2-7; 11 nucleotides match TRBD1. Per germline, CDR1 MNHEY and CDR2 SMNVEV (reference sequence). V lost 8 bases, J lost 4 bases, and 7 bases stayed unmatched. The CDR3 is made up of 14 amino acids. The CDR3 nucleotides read TGTGCCAGCGGTATAGGACAGGGGGCTTACGAGCAGTACTTC. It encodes CASGIGQGAYEQYF.